These 4 T cell receptor beta chains came from one sample sequenced in a study of blood T cell repertoires in COVID-19 (dated by TCRdb to the early 2020s). The library was obtained by the immunoSEQ multiplex PCR assay. TCRdb took over this immuneACCESS table, retaining in-frame rearrangements with V and J assigned. Such tables are incomplete; in checked studies, under half of the missing clones stem from an unresolved V gene, and the remainder is unexplained. Present in this sample are some 240,000 clones, about 89% of which were seen just once. The ten largest clones add up to 6.5% of the sample. The sample comprised peripheral blood. The receptors originated from a man in his sixties who had recovered from COVID-19.

The rearrangement links TRBV9 to TRBJ1-4; tentative D call: TRBD1 (6 bases). CDR3 size: 16 residues. V lost 4 bases to trimming and J lost 8 bases, with 21 bases between them. CDR1 and CDR2 (germline): SGDLS, YYNGEE. DNA for the CDR3: TGTGCCAGCAGCCCAGCCACTCCAGGGGTAGGGGAAAAACTGTTTTTT. Protein: CASSPATPGVGEKLFF.

The CDR3 reads CASSQDTGFSYEQYF. The CDR3, as DNA: TGCGCCAGCAGCCAAGATACAGGGTTCTCCTACGAGCAGTACTTC. The V and J genes are TRBV4-1 and TRBJ2-7; weak D call: TRBD1 (6 bases). Germline V lookup: CDR1 MGHRA, CDR2 YSYEKL. Trimming cost V 0 bases and J 0 bases, with 9 bases left between them. The CDR3 totals 15 residues.

This clone occurred once. The CDR3 is CASSPGQGALNTEAFF. The DNA for the CDR3 is TGTGCCAGCAGCCCGGGACAGGGGGCACTGAACACTGAAGCTTTCTTT. V gene TRBV5-4 combines with J gene TRBJ1-1; 12 bases agree with TRBD1. Unmatched junction bases numbered 4, after V lost 4 bases and J lost 0 bases. This CDR3 comprises 16 residues. Germline-derived CDR1 and CDR2 are SGHNT and YYREEE (reference sequence).

The rearrangement joins TRBV3-1 (or the pseudogene TRBV3-2) to TRBJ2-5; 7 bases align to TRBD2. Germline V gives CDR1 LGHDT, CDR2 YNNKEL (reference sequence). V was clipped by 2 bases and J by 2 bases; unmatched bases: 14. This CDR3 spans 18 amino acids. CDR3 loop: CASSQTGGDWREQETQYF. CDR3 nucleotide sequence: TGTGCCAGCAGCCAAACTGGGGGGGACTGGCGGGAGCAAGAGACCCAGTACTTC.